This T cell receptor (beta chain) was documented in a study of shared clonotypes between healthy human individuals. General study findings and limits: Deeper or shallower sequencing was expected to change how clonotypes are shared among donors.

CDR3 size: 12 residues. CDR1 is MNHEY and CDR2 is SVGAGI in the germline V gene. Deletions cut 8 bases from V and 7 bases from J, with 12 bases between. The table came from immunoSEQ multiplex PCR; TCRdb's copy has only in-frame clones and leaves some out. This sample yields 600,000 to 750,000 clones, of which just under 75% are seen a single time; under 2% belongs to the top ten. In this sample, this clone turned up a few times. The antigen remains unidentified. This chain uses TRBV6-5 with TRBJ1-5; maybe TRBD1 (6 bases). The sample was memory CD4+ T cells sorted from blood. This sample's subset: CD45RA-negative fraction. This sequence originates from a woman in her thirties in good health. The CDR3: CASGGGGQPQHF. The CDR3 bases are TGTGCCAGCGGGGGGGGCGGCCAGCCCCAGCATTTT.